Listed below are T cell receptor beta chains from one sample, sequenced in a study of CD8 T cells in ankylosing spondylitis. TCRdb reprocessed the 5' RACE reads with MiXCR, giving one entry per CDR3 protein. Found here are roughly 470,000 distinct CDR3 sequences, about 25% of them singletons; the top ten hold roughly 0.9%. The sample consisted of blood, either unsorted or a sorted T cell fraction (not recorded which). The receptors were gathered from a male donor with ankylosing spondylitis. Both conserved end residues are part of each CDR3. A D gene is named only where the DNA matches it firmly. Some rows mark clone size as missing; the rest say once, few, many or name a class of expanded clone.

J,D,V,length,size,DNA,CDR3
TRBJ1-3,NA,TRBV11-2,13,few,TGTGCCAGCAGCTTCGAACGTGGAAACACCATATATTTT,CASSFERGNTIYF
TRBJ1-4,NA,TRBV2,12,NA,TGTGCCAGCGATTCTACTAATGAAAAACTGTTTTTT,CASDSTNEKLFF
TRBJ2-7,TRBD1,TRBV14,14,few,TGTGCCAGCAGCCAATTCCAGGGGGCCTACGAGCAGTACTTC,CASSQFQGAYEQYF
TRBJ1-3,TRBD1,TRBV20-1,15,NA,TGCAGTGCCCCTCAGGACAGGGACTCTGGAAACACCATATATTTT,CSAPQDRDSGNTIYF
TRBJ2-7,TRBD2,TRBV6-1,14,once,TGTGCCAGCAGGACAGCGGGAACTCCGTACGAGCAGTACTTC,CASRTAGTPYEQYF
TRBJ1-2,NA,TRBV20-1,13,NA,TGCAGTGCTAGAGTCAGAACTAACTATGGCTACACCTTC,CSARVRTNYGYTF
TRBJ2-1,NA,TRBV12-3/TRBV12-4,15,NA,TGTGCCAGCAGTCACCCACCGGGACCAGAGGGTGAGCAGTTCTTC,CASSHPPGPEGEQFF
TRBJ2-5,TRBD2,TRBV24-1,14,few,TGTGCCACCAGTCCTAGCGGGAGGGAAGAGACCCAGTACTTC,CATSPSGREETQYF
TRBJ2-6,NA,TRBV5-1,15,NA,TGCGCCAGCAGCCCCGAGTGGAGCAGGGCCAACGTCCTGACTTTC,CASSPEWSRANVLTF
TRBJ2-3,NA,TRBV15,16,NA,TGTGCCACCAGCAGAGATCCCGGGAGATCGACAGATACGCAGTATTTT,CATSRDPGRSTDTQYF
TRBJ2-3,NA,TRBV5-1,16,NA,TGCGCCAGCAGCCGGGGCCTGGGGGAGTTCACAGATACGCAGTATTTT,CASSRGLGEFTDTQYF
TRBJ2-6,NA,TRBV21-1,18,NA,TGTGCCAGTCTCCTTCCGGGACAGGCCGGCTCTGGGGCCAACGTCCTGACTTTC,CASLLPGQAGSGANVLTF
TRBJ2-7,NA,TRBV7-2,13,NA,TGTGCCAGCAGCCCAGTTAACGGCTACGAGCAGTACTTC,CASSPVNGYEQYF
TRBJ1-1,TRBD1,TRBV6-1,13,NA,TGTGCCACGGGACAGGGGCCTTGGACTGAAGCTTTCTTT,CATGQGPWTEAFF
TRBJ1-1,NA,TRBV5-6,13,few,TGTGCCAGCAGCTTGTATCCCAGAATGGAAGCTTTCTTT,CASSLYPRMEAFF
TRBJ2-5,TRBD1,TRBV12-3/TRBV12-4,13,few,TGTGCCAGCAGTCCCAGGGGGCGGGAGACCCAGTACTTC,CASSPRGRETQYF
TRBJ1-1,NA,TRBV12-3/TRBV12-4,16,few,TGTGCCAGCAGTTTATTTGGGGGGGTTGGCAACACTGAAGCTTTCTTT,CASSLFGGVGNTEAFF
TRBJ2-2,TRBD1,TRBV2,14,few,TGTGCCAGCAGTCCAGGACAGGGCGCCGGGGAGCTGTTTTTT,CASSPGQGAGELFF
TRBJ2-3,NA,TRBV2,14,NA,TGTGCCAGCAGCGCTAGCGAGAGTGTAAATACGCAGTATTTT,CASSASESVNTQYF
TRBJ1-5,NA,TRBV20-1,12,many,TGCAGTGCTGGCCAGGGAAATCAGCCCCAGCATTTT,CSAGQGNQPQHF
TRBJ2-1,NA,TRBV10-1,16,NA,TGCGCCAGCAGTTCTGGCCTCTTGGAGCGGTACAATGAGCAGTTCTTC,CASSSGLLERYNEQFF
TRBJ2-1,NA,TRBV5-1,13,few,TGCGCCAGCAGCTTGGTAACGGCCCGAGAGCAGTTCTTC,CASSLVTAREQFF
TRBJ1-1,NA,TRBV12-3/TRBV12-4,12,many,TGTGCCAGCAGTTTAACACGGCCTGAAGCTTTCTTT,CASSLTRPEAFF
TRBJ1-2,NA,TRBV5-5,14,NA,TGTGCCAGTATCCCCGGGAATAGGTTCTATGGCTACACCTTC,CASIPGNRFYGYTF
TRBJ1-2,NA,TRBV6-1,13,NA,TGTGCCAGCAGTGAAAAAGGTCGGGATGGCTACACCTTC,CASSEKGRDGYTF
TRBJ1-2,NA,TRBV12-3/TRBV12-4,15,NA,TGTGCCAGCAGTCCTATCGACAGGCCGTTTTATGGCTACACCTTC,CASSPIDRPFYGYTF
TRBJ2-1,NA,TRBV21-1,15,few,TGTGCCAGCAGCAAAGCGCCACGTCCGGAGGGTGAGCAGTTCTTC,CASSKAPRPEGEQFF
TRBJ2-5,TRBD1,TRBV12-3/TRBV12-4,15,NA,TGTGCCAGCAGTTTCTACAGGGGGCGCGGAGAGACCCAGTACTTC,CASSFYRGRGETQYF
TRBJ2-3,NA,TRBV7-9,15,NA,TGTGCCAGCAGCTTAGGAGGGGTTCGAGCAGATACGCAGTATTTT,CASSLGGVRADTQYF
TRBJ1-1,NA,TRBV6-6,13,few,TGTGCCAGCAGTTACTCGGGCCGGCGCGGGGCTTTCTTT,CASSYSGRRGAFF
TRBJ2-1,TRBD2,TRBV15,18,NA,TGTGCCACCAGCAGAGGTAGCGGGAGGTCAAGCTCCTACAATGAGCAGTTCTTC,CATSRGSGRSSSYNEQFF
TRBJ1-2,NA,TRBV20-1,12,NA,TGCAGTGCAATGGCCGGGACACCCGGCTACACCTTC,CSAMAGTPGYTF
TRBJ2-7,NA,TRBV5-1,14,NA,TGCGCCAGCAGCCCGGGAACACCGCGTGGAGAGCAGTACTTC,CASSPGTPRGEQYF
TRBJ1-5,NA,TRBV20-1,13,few,TGCAGTGCTTTTCTACTACAGGCCCAAGCCCAGCATTTT,CSAFLLQAQAQHF
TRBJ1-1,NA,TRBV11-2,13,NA,TGTGCCAGCAGTTTGTGGTCGGACACTGAAGCTTTCTTT,CASSLWSDTEAFF
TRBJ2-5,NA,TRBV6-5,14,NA,TGTGCCAGCAGTTACTACACCACGGGGGTCACCCAGTACTTC,CASSYYTTGVTQYF
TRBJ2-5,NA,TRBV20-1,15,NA,TGCAGTGCTAGAATCTCCCCATATGCTTGGGAGACCCAGTACTTC,CSARISPYAWETQYF
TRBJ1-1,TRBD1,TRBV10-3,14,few,TGTGCCATCAATCCGGGACAGGGACACACTGAAGCTTTCTTT,CAINPGQGHTEAFF
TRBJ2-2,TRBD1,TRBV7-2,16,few,TGTGCCAGCAGCTTACGGACAGGGCTGAACACCGGGGAGCTGTTTTTT,CASSLRTGLNTGELFF
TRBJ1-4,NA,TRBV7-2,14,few,TGTGCCAGCAGCTTATCACGAGGGGGAGAAAAACTGTTTTTT,CASSLSRGGEKLFF
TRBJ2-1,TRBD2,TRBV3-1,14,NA,TGTGCCAGCAGCTTATTAGCGGGACTCGATGAGCAGTTCTTC,CASSLLAGLDEQFF
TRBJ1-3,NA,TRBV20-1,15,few,TGCAGTGCTAGAGATAGCGGGGTAGCAGGAAACACCATATATTTT,CSARDSGVAGNTIYF
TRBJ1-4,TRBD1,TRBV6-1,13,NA,TGTGCCATCCGGGACAGGGGACGTGAAAAACTGTTTTTT,CAIRDRGREKLFF